These 20 T cell receptor beta chains share one sample of origin, sequenced in a study of T cell responses to AZD1222 COVID-19 vaccine (TCRdb year 2021). Receptor amplification or capture employed the immunoSEQ multiplex PCR assay. Entries here come from immuneACCESS through TCRdb and include only in-frame sequences with V and J called. Some clones fail to appear in such tables; in the studies checked, an unresolved V gene covers under half of the shortfall, and the cause of the remainder is unknown. The sample table shows under 50,000 clones, and about nine tenths are seen once. 26% of the sample lies in the top ten. This specimen's time point label, interpreted: about 28 days (+/-7) after the second vaccine dose. According to the study, the label for this sample's treatment or condition signals: meningococcal conjugate vaccine given as trial control. This specimen consisted of peripheral blood, obtained 28 days after the second dose of the MenACWY control vaccine. Receptors were obtained from an adult who received the MenACWY meningococcal vaccine as a control.

This chain connects TRBV5-4 to TRBJ2-7, with 10 bases that match TRBD2. The CDR3 runs to 15 residues. Germline loops: CDR1 SGHNT, CDR2 YYREEE (reference sequence). V lost 4 bases and J lost 10; bases outside the gene matches: 14. The CDR3: CASSIPGASGSRQYF. Written as DNA, the CDR3 is TGTGCCAGCAGCATCCCGGGGGCTAGCGGGAGCCGCCAGTACTTC.

The rearrangement joins TRBV27 to TRBJ2-2; no clear D gene. Germline CDR1 reads MNHEY; CDR2 reads SMNVEV (reference sequence). V lost 1 base to trimming and J lost 7 bases, with 4 bases between them. The CDR3 is 12 amino acids. CDR3 DNA sequence: TGTGCCAGCAGTTTATGGGGCGGGGAGCTGTTTTTT. It translates to CASSLWGGELFF.

V and J are TRBV5-1 and TRBJ2-3; 11 nucleotides line up with TRBD2. The ends lost 0 bases at V and 6 bases at J; junction bases unmatched: 6. Per germline, CDR1 SGHRS and CDR2 YFSETQ. The CDR3 is made up of 16 amino acids. CDR3 in amino acids: CASSLGTSGPPDTQYF. DNA of the CDR3: TGCGCCAGCAGCTTGGGGACTAGCGGGCCTCCGGATACGCAGTATTTT.

The rearrangement links TRBV9 to TRBJ2-7; 14 nucleotides match TRBD2. The CDR3 loop spans 18 amino acids. In germline, CDR1 is SGDLS, CDR2 YYNGEE. J lost 6 bases, V lost 2 bases, and 13 bases had no gene match. CDR3 region: CASSVSIPTSGRAPEQYF. The CDR3 DNA reads TGTGCCAGCAGCGTTTCCATACCGACTAGCGGGAGGGCCCCCGAGCAGTACTTC.

This rearrangement joins TRBV9 to TRBJ1-4; D remains unclear. The CDR3 is made up of 15 amino acids. Per the germline V gene, CDR1 is SGDLS and CDR2 is YYNGEE. Trimming removed 2 bases at V and 4 bases at J, with 12 bases between. The CDR3 region has the DNA TGTGCCAGCAGCGTTGGAACGGGGAATAATGAAAAACTGTTTTTT. Translation: CASSVGTGNNEKLFF. Filled out from reference TRBV9 and TRBJ1-4, the complete variable domain reads DSGVTQTPKHLITATGQRVTLRCSPRSGDLSVYWYQQSLDQGLQFLIQYYNGEERAKGNILERFSAQQFPDLHSELNLSSLELGDSALYFCASSVGTGNNEKLFFGSGTQLSVL.

The chain uses TRBV19 and TRBJ1-2, with D tentatively TRBD1 (6 bases). The CDR3 totals 15 residues. Per the germline V gene, CDR1 is LNHDA and CDR2 is SQIVND (reference sequence). V lost 0 bases, J lost 2 bases, and 10 bases lay in between. The CDR3 coding sequence is TGTGCCAGTAGTATAGATCCAGGGGTGAACTATGGCTACACCTTC. Amino acid sequence: CASSIDPGVNYGYTF.

The chain recombines TRBV2 with TRBJ2-7; D uncertain. The CDR3 has 13 residues. V was clipped by 4 bases and J by 4 bases, with 11 bases between them. Germline CDR1 SNHLY, CDR2 FYNNEI. CDR3 sequence (DNA): TGTGCCAGCAGTGTCCGGATCCTTTACGAGCAGTACTTC. Its translation: CASSVRILYEQYF.

The rearrangement joins TRBV19 to TRBJ1-4; no clear D gene. V dropped 6 bases and J dropped 8 bases, with 16 bases sitting between them. The CDR3 spans 14 residues. Germline values: CDR1 LNHDA, CDR2 SQIVND (reference sequence). CDR3 amino acids: CASRTRGRNEKLFF. CDR3 DNA: TGTGCCAGTAGGACCCGTGGGAGAAACGAAAAACTGTTTTTT.

The chain recombines TRBV6-6 with TRBJ2-3; a weak D match, TRBD1 (5 bases). The CDR3 sequence is 15 residues long. With 8 bases removed from V and 2 bases from J, the gap between germline ends came to 17 bases. Per germline, CDR1 MNHNY and CDR2 SVGAGI (reference sequence). The CDR3 nucleotides are TGTGCCAGCCGGATTGACAGACAGCCCACAGATACGCAGTATTTT. Translated, it gives CASRIDRQPTDTQYF.

The chain employs TRBV6-2 or TRBV6-3 and TRBJ2-5; 9 bases align to TRBD2. CDR1 and CDR2 from the germline V gene are MNHEY and SVGEGT. This CDR3 has 16 amino acids. V shed 3 bases, J shed 3 bases, and the junction held 8 bases outside the gene matches. The CDR3 loop reads CASSYLAGANKETQYF. The DNA for the CDR3 is TGTGCCAGCAGTTATTTAGCGGGAGCTAACAAAGAGACCCAGTACTTC.

In this sample, this clone turned up a few times. The genes are TRBV19 and TRBJ2-3, with D maybe TRBD1 (6 bases). Trimming took off 4 bases at V and 0 bases at J, with 11 bases between the two ends. CDR3 size: 15 residues. Germline CDR1 is LNHDA and CDR2 is SQIVND (reference sequence). The CDR3: CASSRSGASTDTQYF. CDR3 coding DNA: TGTGCCAGTAGTAGGTCAGGGGCTAGCACAGATACGCAGTATTTT.

V usage is TRBV28 and J usage is TRBJ2-1, with 11 bases fitting TRBD1. CDR3 length: 14 residues. V trimming: 5 bases; J trimming: 9 bases; junction bases outside the gene matches: 6. Germline values: CDR1 MDHEN, CDR2 SYDVKM. CDR3 region: CASSLRTGGGEQFF. The CDR3 DNA reads TGTGCCAGCAGTCTACGGACAGGGGGCGGTGAGCAGTTCTTC.

This rearrangement joins TRBV5-1 to TRBJ2-1; D not certain. Germline-derived CDR1 and CDR2 are SGHRS and YFSETQ. The CDR3 consists of 14 residues. Trimming took 1 base from V and 10 from J, leaving 15 bases between them. The CDR3 coding sequence is TGCGCCAGCAGCTTGAGACTGGGAAACGGCGAGCAGTTCTTC. Translating gives CASSLRLGNGEQFF. Drawing the rest from reference TRBV5-1 and TRBJ2-1, the complete variable domain is KAGVTQTPRYLIKTRGQQVTLSCSPISGHRSVSWYQQTPGQGLQFLFEYFSETQRNKGNFPGRFSGRQFSNSRSEMNVSTLELGDSALYLCASSLRLGNGEQFFGPGTRLTVL.

The chain combines TRBV6-5 with TRBJ2-1; D gene ambiguous. CDR1 is MNHEY and CDR2 is SVGAGI in the germline V gene. V lost 6 bases, J lost 8 bases, and 20 bases lay in between. The CDR3 totals 15 residues. The CDR3 region is CASRDGSRGFHEQFF. CDR3 coding DNA: TGTGCCAGCAGGGATGGGTCGAGAGGTTTTCATGAGCAGTTCTTC.

The genes are TRBV6-6 and TRBJ1-4, with 9 bases aligning to TRBD1. The CDR3 covers 15 residues. Unmatched junction bases numbered 5, after V lost 2 bases and J lost 7 bases. Germline CDR1 is MNHNY and CDR2 is SVGAGI (reference sequence). Here the CDR3 DNA reads TGTGCCAGCAGTTACCGGACAGGGGAGGGTGAAAAACTGTTTTTT. It specifies CASSYRTGEGEKLFF.

The chain joins TRBV6-5 to TRBJ2-7; 8 nucleotides line up with TRBD2. CDR1 and CDR2 from the germline V gene are MNHEY and SVGAGI. Losses at the gene ends were 0 bases for V and 6 bases for J; bases not matched to a gene: 7. The CDR3 covers 15 residues. CDR3 DNA: TGTGCCAGCAGTTACTCGAGCGGGAGCCGAGGCGAGCAGTACTTC. It codes for CASSYSSGSRGEQYF.

This sequence joins TRBV11-3 and TRBJ2-1; D is possibly TRBD2 (5 bases). The germline CDR1 and CDR2 sequences are SGHNT and YENEEA. Deletions cut 5 bases from V and 4 bases from J, with 9 bases between. This CDR3 has 13 amino acids. The CDR3 sequence: CASSRGAYNEQFF. CDR3 DNA: TGTGCCAGCAGCCGGGGAGCTTACAATGAGCAGTTCTTC.

The V gene is TRBV28, the J gene TRBJ2-7; D gene uncertain. CDR3 length: 13 residues. V was clipped by 9 bases and J by 0 bases, with 12 bases between them. In germline, CDR1 is MDHEN, CDR2 SYDVKM. Written as DNA, the CDR3 is TGTGCCAGTCCACAGAGGAGCTCCTACGAGCAGTACTTC. Translating it yields CASPQRSSYEQYF.

This sequence joins TRBV9 and TRBJ1-6, with D possibly being TRBD1 (5 bases). Germline-derived CDR1 and CDR2 are SGDLS and YYNGEE. The V end lost 0 bases, the J end lost 10 bases, and 14 bases lay between the germline ends. This CDR3 has 15 residues. The CDR3 DNA reads as TGTGCCAGCAGCGTAGGGGGCAGGGACTCGTCACCCCTCCACTTT. It encodes CASSVGGRDSSPLHF.

The gene calls are TRBV7-9 and TRBJ1-2; 10 bases are shared with TRBD1. The germline CDR1 and CDR2 sequences are SEHNR and FQNEAQ (reference sequence). The CDR3 loop spans 15 amino acids. V lost 1 base, J lost 4 bases, and 3 bases stayed unmatched. DNA for the CDR3: TGTGCCAGCAGCTTAGGACAGGGGGCTGTCTATGGCTACACCTTC. As protein: CASSLGQGAVYGYTF.